This T cell receptor (beta chain) was sequenced during a study of glioma-infiltrating T cells. The study's findings and limits: Only very few CDR3 sequences appeared in both tissue and blood. Tissue-blood divergence was below expectation in non-neoplastic patients, above in gliomas.

This clonotype showed up just a few times. Its specificity is unknown. Using RNA template, CDR3s of TCR alpha and beta were amplified with iRepertoire arm-PCR. Tissue mRNA or PBMC total RNA, 100-400 ng, went into one-step reverse transcription and amplification. TCRdb re-derived calls from the multiplex PCR reads in MiXCR, one entry per CDR3 protein. The sample records about 180,000 distinct CDR3 sequences, 43% being singletons. Trimming removed 6 bases at V and 7 bases at J, with 9 bases between. Per germline, CDR1 SQVTM and CDR2 ANQGSEA. The CDR3 is 10 residues long. This TCR was recovered from a human donor with low-grade glioma or glioblastoma, undergoing nonglioma brain surgery, or in good health (not recorded which). Sequencing used glioma tissue, nonneoplastic brain tissue, or PBMCs (not recorded which). The chain recombines TRBV29-1 with TRBJ1-1; TRBD1 is a possible D gene (5 bases). CDR3 DNA: TGCAGCGTGGGGCGTGGTGAAGCTTTCTTT. The encoded protein is CSVGRGEAFF.